This TCR beta chain emerged from a study of identical twins. No donor was unhealthy or non-Caucasian. A universal primer site was created by template switching, with the cDNA bearing unique molecular identifiers. TCRdb independently ran MiXCR on the 5' RACE reads; one entry per CDR3 protein. The profile shows roughly 290,000 distinct CDR3 sequences, about 8.3% of them singletons. Study-wide points: Researchers caution that invariant MAIT and iNKT cells could partly confound zero-insertion analyses.

Per germline, CDR1 MDHEN and CDR2 SYDVKM. Trimming removed 3 bases from V and 2 bases from J, with 9 bases in between. This CDR3 spans 14 amino acids. A note on this clonotype: The antigen remains unidentified.

These data were also filed under a second study, of yellow fever vaccine responses in identical twins.

This rearrangement joins TRBV28 to TRBJ2-3; no firm D call. The material sequenced was memory (CD45RO+) T cells sorted from blood. The clonotype originates from a woman between 18 and 29 years old in good health. CDR3 nucleotides: TGTGCCAGCAGTTTTCAGGCGCACACAGATACGCAGTATTTT. Encoded protein: CASSFQAHTDTQYF.